The next 20 T cell receptor beta chains were all read from a single sample in a study of T cells expressing NK-cell markers. TCRdb re-analyzed the 5' RACE reads; it lists each CDR3 protein once, without DNA. Its listing shows about 380,000 distinct CDR3 sequences. Sample: blood T cells: a sorted CD56 or NKG2C T cell subset, CD4+ or CD8+ T cells, or bulk PBMC T cells (not recorded which). The receptors shown here come from a man aged 18-70 years in good health.

This sequence joins TRBV2 and TRBJ2-7. Germline CDR1 and CDR2: SNHLY and FYNNEI. CDR3 size: 12 residues. The CDR3 loop reads CATYSRTYEQYF. Full variable domain (rest looked up from reference TRBV2 and TRBJ2-7): EPEVTQTPSHQVTQMGQEVILRCVPISNHLYFYWYRQILGQKVEFLVSFYNNEISEKSEIFDDQFSVERPDGSNFTLKIRSTKLEDSAMYFCATYSRTYEQYFGPGTRLTVT.

The V call is TRBV12-5, the J call TRBJ2-2; the D call of TRBD1 rests on TCRdb alone, since no DNA is present to check it. The CDR3 spans 14 residues. CDR1 and CDR2 (germline): LGHNT, FRNRAP. The CDR3 protein is CASTLGTTTGELFF.

The rearrangement joins TRBV7-8 to TRBJ2-1; TCRdb proposes TRBD2, but this gene call is untestable without DNA. Germline CDR1 SGHVS, CDR2 FQNEAQ. This CDR3 contains 15 residues. Here the CDR3 reads CASSQRGPFYNEQFF.

V gene TRBV12-5 combines with J gene TRBJ2-7; absent DNA, TCRdb's TRBD1 call cannot be checked. Germline CDR1 is LGHNT and CDR2 is FRNRAP. The CDR3 has 15 residues. The CDR3 region is CASGLGQQGSYEQYF.

This sequence joins TRBV7-8 and TRBJ1-1. The germline gives CDR1 SGHVS, CDR2 FQNEAQ. The CDR3 runs to 15 residues. CDR3 in amino acids: CASSLEQAFLTEAFF.

The rearrangement uses TRBV25-1 and TRBJ2-7; there is no DNA to check the TCRdb D call of TRBD1. The germline V gene has CDR1 MGHDK and CDR2 SYGVNS. This CDR3 has 15 amino acids. CDR3 loop: CASSEWRTGRGEQYF.

The chain uses TRBV7-4 and TRBJ2-3; without DNA, the TCRdb call of TRBD2 cannot be checked. Germline V lookup: CDR1 SGHVT, CDR2 SQSDAQ. The CDR3 is 17 residues long. CDR3: CASSLAFKGPNTDTQYF.

This rearrangement joins TRBV5-5 to TRBJ1-4; the D gene TCRdb calls, TRBD1, cannot be checked with no DNA. This CDR3 is built from 16 residues. Looked up from germline, CDR1 is SGHKS and CDR2 is YYEKEE (reference sequence). This chain's CDR3 is CASSEGTGLVKEKLFF. Full variable domain (missing parts from reference TRBV5-5 and TRBJ1-4): DAGVTQSPTHLIKTRGQQVTLRCSPISGHKSVSWYQQVLGQGPQFIFQYYEKEERGRGNFPDRFSARQFPNYSSELNVNALLLGDSALYLCASSEGTGLVKEKLFFGSGTQLSVL.

This sequence joins TRBV23-1 and TRBJ2-7. TRBV23-1 is treated as an ORF (open reading frame) with a function not yet certain. The CDR3 is made up of 15 amino acids. The CDR3 loop is CASSQPGPFIHEQYF.

J is TRBJ2-7 and V is TRBV7-6; absent DNA, TCRdb's TRBD1 call cannot be checked. Germline V gene sequence: CDR1 SGHVS, CDR2 FNYEAQ. The CDR3 extends over 14 amino acids. The CDR3 is CASSPGTTTYEQYF.

The chain links TRBV20-1 to TRBJ2-2; TCRdb reports TRBD1, a call that lacks DNA to check it against. CDR3 length: 15 amino acids. Germline loops: CDR1 DFQATT, CDR2 SNEGSKA (reference sequence). This chain's CDR3 is CSAPRPGKNTGELFF.

The genes are TRBV6-5 and TRBJ2-7; the TCRdb call, TRBD1, lacks DNA for checking. The CDR3 runs 15 residues. Germline V gene data show CDR1 as MNHEY and CDR2 as SVGAGI. The CDR3 region is CASSYSTQGRNEQYF.

The chain combines TRBV18 with TRBJ2-3; TCRdb picks TRBD2, but there is no DNA to check that call. This CDR3 region has 15 residues. Germline CDR1 reads KGHSH; CDR2 reads LQKENI. The CDR3 sequence is CASSGGQRLTDTQYF.

V and J are TRBV5-1 and TRBJ2-7; TCRdb selects TRBD1, and the lack of DNA leaves this call unchecked. CDR1 SGHRS and CDR2 YFSETQ come from the germline V gene. CDR3 length: 16 amino acids. The CDR3 is CASSPRQGSSSYEQYF.

The rearrangement joins TRBV12-3 or TRBV12-4 to TRBJ2-5; the TCRdb D gene call, TRBD2, has no DNA to confirm it. This CDR3 comprises 14 residues. The CDR3 is CASSLALTPETQYF.

The genes are TRBV5-1 and TRBJ2-5. Germline CDR1 is SGHRS and CDR2 is YFSETQ. This CDR3 comprises 15 residues. CDR3: CASSLYKELRETQYF.

The chain has TRBV11-2 and TRBJ2-2. Germline loops: CDR1 SGHAT, CDR2 FQNNGV. There are 12 residues in the CDR3. CDR3 sequence: CASSAVVGELFF.

The genes are TRBV5-1 and TRBJ2-4. Germline-derived CDR1 and CDR2 are SGHRS and YFSETQ. The CDR3 is 15 residues long. CDR3 residues: CASSLGVLDKNIQYF.

This chain joins TRBV25-1 and TRBJ2-7; TCRdb names TRBD2, which stays unverified in the absence of DNA. The CDR3 loop spans 15 amino acids. Germline-derived CDR1 and CDR2 are MGHDK and SYGVNS. Here the CDR3 reads CASSEYNGVGGEQYF.

The chain combines TRBV5-6 with TRBJ1-1. The germline gives CDR1 SGHDT, CDR2 YYEEEE. The CDR3 is 14 residues long. CDR3 residues: CASSLVERNTEAFF.